Each of the 5 T cell receptor beta chains below was sequenced from the same sample in a study of graft-versus-host responses after intestinal transplantation. Sequencing used immunoSEQ multiplex PCR; TCRdb keeps in-frame clones, though not all of them. The table lists some 9,800 clones, 90% to 95% of them singletons. The specimen was PBMCs, collected 8 days after intestinal transplant. The receptor set was obtained from a human patient who received an intestinal transplant, so some T cells may come from the graft donor.

This sequence joins TRBV27 and TRBJ2-7, with 9 bases fitting TRBD1. The V gene end was trimmed by 7 bases and the J gene end by 4 bases; junction bases not matched to a gene: 11. The CDR3 has 15 residues. Germline V CDR1 and CDR2: MNHEY, SMNVEV (reference sequence). CDR3 sequence reads: CASTHTGTGRYEQYF. The CDR3 DNA sequence: TGTGCCAGCACTCACACCGGGACAGGGAGGTACGAGCAGTACTTC.

This chain uses TRBV2 with TRBJ1-1; D might be TRBD1 (5 bases). Germline loops: CDR1 SNHLY, CDR2 FYNNEI. The CDR3 sequence is 13 residues long. V lost 6 bases and J 1 base, leaving 9 bases between the germline ends. CDR3 sequence reads: CASRGDGNTEAFF. In DNA, the CDR3 is TGTGCCAGCAGGGGGGACGGGAACACTGAAGCTTTCTTT.

The rearrangement joins TRBV7-9 to TRBJ2-2; D gene uncertain. The CDR3 length is 13 residues. V lost 4 bases to trimming and J lost 4 bases, with 7 bases between them. The germline V gene encodes CDR1 SEHNR and CDR2 FQNEAQ (reference sequence). The CDR3 protein is CASSSSSTGELFF. The CDR3 DNA reads as TGTGCCAGCAGCTCCTCCTCCACCGGGGAGCTGTTTTTT. Full variable domain (rest looked up from reference TRBV7-9 and TRBJ2-2): DTGVSQNPRHKITKRGQNVTFRCDPISEHNRLYWYRQTLGQGPEFLTYFQNEAQLEKSRLLSDRFSAERPKGSFSTLEIQRTEQGDSAMYLCASSSSSTGELFFGEGSRLTVL.

The J gene is TRBJ1-2, the V gene TRBV5-1, with no clear D. The CDR3 is 14 residues long. CDR1 and CDR2 (germline): SGHRS, YFSETQ. The V end was cut by 1 base, the J end by 0 bases, with 7 bases between. The CDR3, as DNA: TGCGCCAGCAGCTTGTCCCCAGCTAACTATGGCTACACCTTC. It yields the protein CASSLSPANYGYTF.

The chain uses TRBV5-1 and TRBJ1-2; possible D gene TRBD1, 5 bases. The V end was cut by 0 bases, the J end by 8 bases, with 14 bases between. The V gene's germline CDR1 is SGHRS and CDR2 YFSETQ. The CDR3 is made up of 14 amino acids. The CDR3 nucleotides are TGCGCCAGCAGCTTGGTAGGGGAGGGATCGGGCTACACCTTC. It is translated as CASSLVGEGSGYTF.